The rows below give T cell receptor beta chains drawn from one sample of a study of cytomegalovirus exposure and HLA in healthy donors. TCRdb's table, derived via immunoSEQ multiplex PCR, lists solely in-frame clones and lacks some. The sample comprises approximately 160,000 clones, approximately 86% of which are singletons, and around 2.4% rests with the top ten. Material for sequencing was PBMCs. The receptor set was obtained from a man aged 25 to 40 in good health and CMV-seropositive. The CDR3 runs from the conserved cysteine through the conserved F or W. Each record gives: J gene, V gene, CDR3 protein.

j_gene: TRBJ1-1; v_gene: TRBV6-5; CDR3aa: CASHERKNTEAFF
j_gene: TRBJ1-5; v_gene: TRBV19; CDR3aa: CASSLQGNQPQHF
j_gene: TRBJ2-3; v_gene: TRBV5-1; CDR3aa: CASSYSPGIAGSSTDTQYF
j_gene: TRBJ2-3; v_gene: TRBV11-3; CDR3aa: CASSSPASGGDTQYF
j_gene: TRBJ2-6; v_gene: TRBV9; CDR3aa: CASSHTLRRQADSGANVLTF
j_gene: TRBJ1-2; v_gene: TRBV7-9; CDR3aa: CASSLEIDF
j_gene: TRBJ2-5; v_gene: TRBV7-7; CDR3aa: CASSLTSGGTETQYF
j_gene: TRBJ1-1; v_gene: TRBV20-1; CDR3aa: CSTTGNTEAFF
j_gene: TRBJ2-3; v_gene: TRBV4-3; CDR3aa: CASSQVAGGLTDTQYF
j_gene: TRBJ1-1; v_gene: TRBV4-1; CDR3aa: CASRSYSGTGNPEAFF
j_gene: TRBJ2-7; v_gene: TRBV7-2; CDR3aa: CASSRGPTYEQYF
j_gene: TRBJ1-1; v_gene: TRBV30; CDR3aa: CAWKAQRRVEAFF
j_gene: TRBJ2-1; v_gene: TRBV7-3; CDR3aa: CASSLIPLAGAYNEQFF
j_gene: TRBJ2-7; v_gene: TRBV13; CDR3aa: CASSSRSSYEQYF
j_gene: TRBJ1-2; v_gene: TRBV7-9; CDR3aa: CASSSTGTGLYGYTF
j_gene: TRBJ1-4; v_gene: TRBV4-1; CDR3aa: CASSTRTGFNEKLFF
j_gene: TRBJ1-2; v_gene: TRBV25-1; CDR3aa: CASSEYIYGYTF
j_gene: TRBJ2-1; v_gene: TRBV4-2; CDR3aa: CASSQDLSGLYNEQFF
j_gene: TRBJ1-4; v_gene: TRBV19; CDR3aa: CASSISGGGEKLFF
j_gene: TRBJ1-1; v_gene: TRBV6-6; CDR3aa: CASSTGDTEAFF
j_gene: TRBJ1-3; v_gene: TRBV7-6; CDR3aa: CASSLVRAGNTIYF
j_gene: TRBJ1-2; v_gene: TRBV18; CDR3aa: CASSPTGDRHYGYTF
j_gene: TRBJ2-2; v_gene: TRBV7-7; CDR3aa: CASSLAEGAATGELFF
j_gene: TRBJ2-1; v_gene: TRBV4-1; CDR3aa: CASSQDGLAGGYYNEQFF
j_gene: TRBJ2-3; v_gene: TRBV4-3; CDR3aa: CASSQEFGTDTQYF
j_gene: TRBJ2-7; v_gene: TRBV5-1; CDR3aa: CASSLGTSFSYEQYF
j_gene: TRBJ1-1; v_gene: TRBV18; CDR3aa: CASSPENGGTEAFF
j_gene: TRBJ2-3; v_gene: TRBV4-2; CDR3aa: CASSLSGGADSTDTQYF
j_gene: TRBJ1-5; v_gene: TRBV4-3; CDR3aa: CASSQTETGAVPQHF
j_gene: TRBJ1-5; v_gene: TRBV7-9; CDR3aa: CASSPGMGDRGGNQPQHF
j_gene: TRBJ2-2; v_gene: TRBV4-3; CDR3aa: CASSRGINTGELFF
j_gene: TRBJ2-7; v_gene: TRBV27; CDR3aa: CASSPTGTAYEQYF